These 5 T cell receptor beta chains share one sample of origin, sequenced in a study of T cell responses to AZD1222 COVID-19 vaccine. Using immunoSEQ multiplex PCR, the repertoire was profiled, and TCRdb retains in-frame clones only, with some absent. The sample contains under 150,000 clones, around 92% of which appear only once. The input for sequencing was peripheral blood, taken on day 0 of AZD1222 vaccination. The receptors were sampled from an adult in good health.

The V gene is TRBV11-1, the J gene TRBJ2-2, with D hard to call. V gave up 5 bases and J gave up 5 bases, with 9 bases separating them. Germline CDR1 and CDR2: SGHAT and FQDESV (reference sequence). This CDR3 comprises 13 residues. CDR3 in amino acids: CASSPTRTGELFF. CDR3 coding DNA: TGTGCCAGCAGCCCAACACGGACCGGGGAGCTGTTTTTT.

This chain connects TRBV19 to TRBJ1-6, with 8 bases fitting TRBD1. Per the germline V gene, CDR1 is LNHDA and CDR2 is SQIVND (reference sequence). The CDR3 covers 16 residues. J was trimmed by 0 bases and V by 10 bases; bases with no gene match: 8. CDR3 in amino acids: CATRWTGSSYNSPLHF. CDR3 sequence (DNA): TGTGCCACGAGGTGGACAGGGAGCTCCTATAATTCACCCCTCCACTTT.

This sequence joins TRBV5-1 and TRBJ1-1; D is perhaps TRBD1 (6 bases). CDR1 and CDR2 (germline): SGHRS, YFSETQ. V was pared by 6 bases and J by 3 bases, with 18 bases between. The CDR3 sequence is 15 residues long. Here the CDR3 reads CASTTSPGAYTEAFF. The CDR3 nucleotides read TGCGCCAGCACCACATCCCCGGGGGCATACACTGAAGCTTTCTTT.

This chain uses TRBV15 with TRBJ2-4, with D perhaps TRBD1 or TRBD2 (6 bases each). Germline-derived CDR1 and CDR2 are LNHNV and YYDKDF (reference sequence). The CDR3 spans 13 residues. Trimming cost V 5 bases and J 6 bases, with 11 bases left between them. This CDR3 reads CATSGGTLNIQYF. The CDR3 nucleotides are TGTGCCACCAGCGGAGGGACATTAAACATTCAGTACTTC.

This clone has just a few counts. The rearrangement joins TRBV3-1 (or the pseudogene TRBV3-2) to TRBJ2-1; 8 bases align to TRBD2. Germline V gives CDR1 LGHDT, CDR2 YNNKEL (reference sequence). The CDR3 is 15 amino acids. The trim removed 4 bases at V and 9 bases at J, leaving 11 bases unmatched. The CDR3 sequence: CASSLLPGLESEQFF. CDR3 nucleotides: TGTGCCAGCAGCCTACTCCCGGGACTAGAAAGTGAGCAGTTCTTC.